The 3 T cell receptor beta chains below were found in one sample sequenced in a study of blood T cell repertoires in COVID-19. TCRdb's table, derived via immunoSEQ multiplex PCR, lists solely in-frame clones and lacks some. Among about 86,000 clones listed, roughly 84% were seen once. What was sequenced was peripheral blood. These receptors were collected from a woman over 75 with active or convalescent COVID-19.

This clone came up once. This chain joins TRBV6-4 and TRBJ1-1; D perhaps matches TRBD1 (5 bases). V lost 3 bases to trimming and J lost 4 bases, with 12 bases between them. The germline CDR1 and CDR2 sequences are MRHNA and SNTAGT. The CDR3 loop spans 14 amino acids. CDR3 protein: CASSEFGGSTEAFF. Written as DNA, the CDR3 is TGTGCCAGCAGTGAGTTTGGGGGGTCCACTGAAGCTTTCTTT.

CDR3 in amino acids: CASSSTENTEAFF. The CDR3 DNA reads TGTGCCAGCTCGTCGACAGAGAACACTGAAGCTTTCTTT. The V call is TRBV18, the J call TRBJ1-1; TRBD1 might be the D (5 bases). The CDR3 runs to 13 residues. In germline, CDR1 is KGHSH, CDR2 LQKENI. V lost 6 bases to trimming and J lost 1 base, with 9 bases between them.

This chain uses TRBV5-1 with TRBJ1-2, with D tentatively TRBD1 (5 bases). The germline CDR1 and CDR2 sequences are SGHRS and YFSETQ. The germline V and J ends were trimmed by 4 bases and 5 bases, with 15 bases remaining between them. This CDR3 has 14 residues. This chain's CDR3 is CASSQGTGEYGYTF. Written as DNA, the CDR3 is TGCGCCAGCAGCCAAGGGACGGGGGAGTATGGCTACACCTTC.